This TCR beta chain was identified during a study of OX40 agonist ivuxolimab in advanced cancers. Across the study: Patients in dose escalation had liver, melanoma, kidney or head and neck cancers. Therapy given before enrollment (anti-PD-1, anti-PD-L1 or anti-CTLA-4) was allowed, and 30% to 50% had some.

As concerns this clone: Its cognate antigen is unknown.

Sequencing used immunoSEQ multiplex PCR; TCRdb keeps in-frame clones, though not all of them. Of some 94,000 clones listed, 95% to 96% are singletons. General study results and limits: Dose levels from 0.1 to 3.0 mg/kg saw CD4+ and CD8+ blood T cells expand clonally by week 6. The antigen specificity of the peripheral T cells (those that were expanded) was not determined.

The CDR3 is 16 residues long. V lost 7 bases to trimming and J lost 4 bases; unmatched junction nucleotides: 14. Germline lookup yields CDR1 MDHEN and CDR2 SYDVKM. The sample was CD4+ or CD8+ T cells sorted from blood, taken in a trial of the OX40 agonist ivuxolimab. This chain connects TRBV28 to TRBJ1-2; 8 bases fit TRBD1. This TCR was sampled from an adult with an advanced solid tumor such as melanoma, head and neck, liver or kidney cancer. For the CDR3, the DNA is TGTGCCAGCACCCCGCTCTCAGGGGGCGCTGGCTATGGCTACACCTTC. Protein sequence: CASTPLSGGAGYGYTF.